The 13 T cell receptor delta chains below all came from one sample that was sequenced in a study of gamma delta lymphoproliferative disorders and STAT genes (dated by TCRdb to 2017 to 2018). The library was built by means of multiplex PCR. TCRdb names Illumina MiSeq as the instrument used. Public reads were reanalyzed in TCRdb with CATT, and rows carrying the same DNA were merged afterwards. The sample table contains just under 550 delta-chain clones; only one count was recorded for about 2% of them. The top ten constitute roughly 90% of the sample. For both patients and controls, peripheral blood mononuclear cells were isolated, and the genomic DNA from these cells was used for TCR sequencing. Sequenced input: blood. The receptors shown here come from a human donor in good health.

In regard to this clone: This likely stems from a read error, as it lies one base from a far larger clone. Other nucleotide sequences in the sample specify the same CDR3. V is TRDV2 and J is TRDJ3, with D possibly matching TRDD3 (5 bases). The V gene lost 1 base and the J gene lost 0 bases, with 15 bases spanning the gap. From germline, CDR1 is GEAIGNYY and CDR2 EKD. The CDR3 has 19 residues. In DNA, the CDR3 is TGTGCCTGTGACACGGCCGGGGGTGTGAGCTCCTGGGACACCCGACAGATGTTTTTC. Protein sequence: CACDTAGGVSSWDTRQMFF.

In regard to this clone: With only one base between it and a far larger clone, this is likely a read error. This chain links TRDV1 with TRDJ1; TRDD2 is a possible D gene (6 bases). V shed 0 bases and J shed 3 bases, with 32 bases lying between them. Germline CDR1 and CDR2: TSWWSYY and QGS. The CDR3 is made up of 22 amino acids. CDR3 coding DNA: TGTGCTCTTGGGGAACTCGCTCTCTTCCTCCGGCCGGGGGTTCATGGTGCCGATAAACTCATCTTT. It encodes CALGELALFLRPGVHGADKLIF.

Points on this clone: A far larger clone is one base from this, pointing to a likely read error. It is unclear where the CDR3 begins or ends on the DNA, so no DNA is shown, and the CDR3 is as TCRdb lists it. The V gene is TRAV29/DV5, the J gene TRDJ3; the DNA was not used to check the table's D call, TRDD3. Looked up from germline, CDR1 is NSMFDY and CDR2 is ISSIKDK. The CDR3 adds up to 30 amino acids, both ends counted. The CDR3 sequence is CSVLLRSKSRSCLELNGGPRSSWDTRQMFF.

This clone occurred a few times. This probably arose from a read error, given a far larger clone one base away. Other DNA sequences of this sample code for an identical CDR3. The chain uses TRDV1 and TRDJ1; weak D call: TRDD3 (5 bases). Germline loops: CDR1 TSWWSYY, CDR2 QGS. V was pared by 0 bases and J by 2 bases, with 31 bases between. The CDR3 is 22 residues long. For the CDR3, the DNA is TGTGCTCTTGGGGAACTCGCTCTCTTTCTCCGGCCGGGGGTTCATGGTACCGATAAACTCATCTTT. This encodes CALGELALFLRPGVHGTDKLIF.

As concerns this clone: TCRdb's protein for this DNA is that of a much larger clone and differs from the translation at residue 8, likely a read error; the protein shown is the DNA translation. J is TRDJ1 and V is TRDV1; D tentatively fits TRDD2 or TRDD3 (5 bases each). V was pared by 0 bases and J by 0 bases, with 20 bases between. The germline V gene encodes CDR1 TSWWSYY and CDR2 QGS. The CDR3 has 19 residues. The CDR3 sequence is CALGELTFGPIQYTDKLIF. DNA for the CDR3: TGTGCTCTTGGGGAACTAACCTTCGGCCCGATACAATACACCGATAAACTCATCTTT.

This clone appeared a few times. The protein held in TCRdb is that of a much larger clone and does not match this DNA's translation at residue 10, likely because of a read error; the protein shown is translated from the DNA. CDR3 DNA sequence: TGTGCCTGTGACACGGCTGGGGGTGTGAGATCCTGGGACACCCGACAGATGTTTTTC. Translated: CACDTAGGVRSWDTRQMFF. The gene calls are TRDV2 and TRDJ3, with 7 bases matching TRDD3. The trim removed 1 base at V and 1 base at J, leaving 9 bases unmatched. Looked up from germline, CDR1 is GEAIGNYY and CDR2 is EKD. This CDR3 comprises 19 residues.

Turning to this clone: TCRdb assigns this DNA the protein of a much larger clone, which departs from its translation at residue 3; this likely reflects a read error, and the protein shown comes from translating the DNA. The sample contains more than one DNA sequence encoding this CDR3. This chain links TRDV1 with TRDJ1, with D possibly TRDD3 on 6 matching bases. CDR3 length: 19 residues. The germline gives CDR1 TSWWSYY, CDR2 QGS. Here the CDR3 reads CAPGELTYGPIQYTDKLIF. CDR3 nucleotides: TGTGCTCCTGGGGAACTAACCTACGGCCCGATACAATACACCGATAAACTCATCTTT.

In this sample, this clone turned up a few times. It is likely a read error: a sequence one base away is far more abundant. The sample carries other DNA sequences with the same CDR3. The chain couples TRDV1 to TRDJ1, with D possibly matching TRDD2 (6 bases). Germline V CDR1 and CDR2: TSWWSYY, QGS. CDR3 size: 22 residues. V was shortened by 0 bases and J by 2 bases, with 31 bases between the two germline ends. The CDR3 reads CALGELALFLRPGVHGTDKLIF. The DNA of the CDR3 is TGTGCTCTTGGGGAACTCGCTCTCTTCCTCCGGCCGGGAGTTCATGGTACCGATAAACTCATCTTT.

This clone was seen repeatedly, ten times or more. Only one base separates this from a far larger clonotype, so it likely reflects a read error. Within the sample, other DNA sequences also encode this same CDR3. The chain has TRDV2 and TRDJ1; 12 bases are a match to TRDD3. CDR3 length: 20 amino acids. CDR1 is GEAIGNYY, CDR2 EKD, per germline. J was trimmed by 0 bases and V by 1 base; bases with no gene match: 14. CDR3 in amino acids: CACDTGRWGIRRPYTDKLIF. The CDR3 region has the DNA TGTGCCTGTGACACTGGACGCTGGGGGATACGTCGCCCGTACACCGATAAACTCATCTTT.

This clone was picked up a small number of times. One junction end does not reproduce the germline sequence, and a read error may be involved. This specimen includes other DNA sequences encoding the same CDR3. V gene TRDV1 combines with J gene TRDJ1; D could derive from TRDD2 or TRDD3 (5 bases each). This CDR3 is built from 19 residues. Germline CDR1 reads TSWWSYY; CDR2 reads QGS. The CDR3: CALGELTYGPIQYTDKLIF. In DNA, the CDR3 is TGCGCTCTTGGGGAACTAACCTACGGCCCAATACAATACACCGATAAACTCATCTTT.

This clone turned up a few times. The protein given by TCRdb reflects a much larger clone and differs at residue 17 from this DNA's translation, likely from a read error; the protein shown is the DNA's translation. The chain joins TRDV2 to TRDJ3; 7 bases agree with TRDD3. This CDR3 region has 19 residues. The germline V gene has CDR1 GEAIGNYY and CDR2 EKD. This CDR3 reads CACDTAGGVSSWDTRQTFF. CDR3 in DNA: TGTGCCTGTGACACGGCTGGGGGTGTGAGCTCCTGGGACACCCGACAGACGTTTTTC.

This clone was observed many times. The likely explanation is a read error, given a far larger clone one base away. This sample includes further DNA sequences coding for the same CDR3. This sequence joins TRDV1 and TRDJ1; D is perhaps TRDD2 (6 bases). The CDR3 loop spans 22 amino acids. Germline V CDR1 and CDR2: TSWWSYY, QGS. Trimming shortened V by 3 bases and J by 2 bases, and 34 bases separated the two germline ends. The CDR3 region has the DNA TGTGCTCTTGGGGAGCTCGCTCTCTTCCTCCGGCCGGGGGTTCATGGTACCGATAAACTCATCTTT. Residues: CALGELALFLRPGVHGTDKLIF.

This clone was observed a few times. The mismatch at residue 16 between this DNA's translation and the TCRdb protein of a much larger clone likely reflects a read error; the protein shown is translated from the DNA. The CDR3 is CACDTGRWGIRRPYTNKLIF. The CDR3 DNA sequence: TGTGCCTGTGACACCGGACGCTGGGGGATACGTCGCCCGTACACCAATAAACTCATCTTT. This chain connects TRDV2 to TRDJ1, with 12 positions matching TRDD3. CDR1 and CDR2 from the germline V gene are GEAIGNYY and EKD. The CDR3 has 20 amino acids.